The present TCR beta chain was sequenced within a study of blood T cell repertoires in COVID-19. Turning to the study itself: Samples representing acute and convalescent COVID-19 were sourced from the United States, Italy and Spain. T cells, B-cell-depleted T cells, or PBMCs provided the cDNA or gDNA that served as material.

This CDR3 region has 16 residues. Germline trimming cut 4 bases from V and 8 bases from J; bases unmatched to any gene: 7. Germline CDR1 reads MNHEY; CDR2 reads SMNVEV (reference sequence). Source study methods: Counts of nucleated cells, estimated from reference gene primer amplification, were obtained. Repertoires were generated with immunoSEQ multiplex PCR, while TCRdb's copy carries only in-frame clones and drops some. That table is the source of V, J and clone size, and D and trimming were worked out from the DNA. This sample carries about 190,000 clones, around 89% of them seen once, and the ten largest clones take 5% to 6.5%.

Sample: peripheral blood. The chain recombines TRBV27 with TRBJ2-1, with 14 bases aligning to TRBD2. The sequence came from a man in his forties with active or convalescent COVID-19. CDR3 sequence: CASSWGLAGVMDEQFF. Written as DNA, the CDR3 is TGTGCCAGCAGTTGGGGACTAGCGGGAGTTATGGATGAGCAGTTCTTC.